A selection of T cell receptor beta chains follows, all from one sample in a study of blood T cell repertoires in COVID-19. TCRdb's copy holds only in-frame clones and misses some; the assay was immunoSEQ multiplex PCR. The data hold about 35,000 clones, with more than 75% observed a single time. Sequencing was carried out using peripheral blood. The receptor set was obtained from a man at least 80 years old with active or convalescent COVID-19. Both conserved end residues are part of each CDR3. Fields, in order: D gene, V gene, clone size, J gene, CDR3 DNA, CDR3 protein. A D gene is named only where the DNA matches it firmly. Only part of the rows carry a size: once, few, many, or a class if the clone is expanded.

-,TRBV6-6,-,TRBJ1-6,TGTGCCAGCAGTTTGCGAGTGGATTCACCCCTCCACTTT,CASSLRVDSPLHF
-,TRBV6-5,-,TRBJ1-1,TGTGCCAGCAACACTCGAGGGAGTTTTGCTTTCTTT,CASNTRGSFAFF
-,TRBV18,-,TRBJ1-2,TGTGCCAGCTCACCCGTCGGGAATGGCTACACCTTC,CASSPVGNGYTF
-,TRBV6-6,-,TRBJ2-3,TGTGCCAGCTCTAGGATAAAGACAGATACGCAGTATTTT,CASSRIKTDTQYF
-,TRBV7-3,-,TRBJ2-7,TGTGCCAGCAGCTTAAGCGGAGCTTACGAGCAGTACTTC,CASSLSGAYEQYF
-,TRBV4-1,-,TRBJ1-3,TGCGCCAGCAGCCAAGATGCCCCAGGGCTCTCTGGAAACACCATATATTTT,CASSQDAPGLSGNTIYF
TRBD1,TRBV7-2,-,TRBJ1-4,TGTGCCAGCAGCCTCGCCGGGACAGGGGGTTCAACTAATGAAAAACTGTTTTTT,CASSLAGTGGSTNEKLFF
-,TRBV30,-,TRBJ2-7,TGTGCCTGGAGCTCGGGGAGATTGTACGAGCAGTACTTC,CAWSSGRLYEQYF
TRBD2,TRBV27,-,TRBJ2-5,TGTGCCAGCAGTTTGACGGGCACCCAAGCGGGACAAGAGACCCAGTACTTC,CASSLTGTQAGQETQYF
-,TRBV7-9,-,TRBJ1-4,TGTGCCAGCAGCTCCCCCACCGGAGGAGTTGCAACTAATGAAAAACTGTTTTTT,CASSSPTGGVATNEKLFF
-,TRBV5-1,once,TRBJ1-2,TGCGCCAGCAGCAATCAGGGTCCCCTCCATGGCTACACCTTC,CASSNQGPLHGYTF
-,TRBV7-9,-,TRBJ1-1,TGTGCCAGCAGCGTAACGGGTGAAGCTTTCTTT,CASSVTGEAFF
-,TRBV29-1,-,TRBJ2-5,TGCAGCTCTTTAAAGGGGGAAGAAGAGACCCAGTACTTC,CSSLKGEEETQYF
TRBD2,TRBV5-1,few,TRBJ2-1,TGCGCCAGCAGCTTGGTCGCTAGCGGAGGGTCTCATGAGCAGTTCTTC,CASSLVASGGSHEQFF
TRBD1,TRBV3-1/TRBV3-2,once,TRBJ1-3,TGTGCCAGCAGCCAGTACAGGGGGACCACCATATATTTT,CASSQYRGTTIYF
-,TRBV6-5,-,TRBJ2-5,TGTGCCAGCAGTTACCTCTCGGACTGGGAAGGAGAGACCCAGTACTTC,CASSYLSDWEGETQYF
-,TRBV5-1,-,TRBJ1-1,TGCGCCAGCAGGACGGCGACAGGAGTTACTGAAGCTTTCTTT,CASRTATGVTEAFF
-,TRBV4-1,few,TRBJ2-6,TGCGCCAGCAGCCAAGAGGGCGGGTACTCTGGGGCCAACGTCCTGACTTTC,CASSQEGGYSGANVLTF
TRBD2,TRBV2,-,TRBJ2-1,TGTGCCAGCAGTGCCGGGACTAGCGGGGCCGTGGAGCAGTTCTTC,CASSAGTSGAVEQFF
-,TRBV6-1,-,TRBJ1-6,TGTGTCAGCAGTGAAGCTGATACGGGTTCACCCCTCCACTTT,CVSSEADTGSPLHF
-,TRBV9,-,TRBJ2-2,TGTGCCAGCAGCGTAGATGCTAGTCGCGGGGAGCTGTTTTTT,CASSVDASRGELFF
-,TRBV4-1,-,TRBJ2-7,TGCGCCAGCAGCCAAGACTATGCAGGGGGGCTTTACGAGCAGTACTTC,CASSQDYAGGLYEQYF
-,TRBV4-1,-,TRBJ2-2,TGCGCCAGCAGCCCCTATCTGGGGGAGCTGTTTTTT,CASSPYLGELFF
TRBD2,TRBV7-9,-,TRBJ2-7,TGTGCCAGCAGCCGAAGTCCGGGACTAGCGGGACATACATCCTACGAGCAGTACTTC,CASSRSPGLAGHTSYEQYF
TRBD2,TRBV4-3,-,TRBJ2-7,TGCGCCAGCAGCCAAGACACTAGCGGGAGGTACGAGCAGTACTTC,CASSQDTSGRYEQYF
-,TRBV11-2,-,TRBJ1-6,TGTGCCAGCAGTCGGGACACCTATAATTCACCCCTCCACTTT,CASSRDTYNSPLHF
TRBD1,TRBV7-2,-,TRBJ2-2,TGTGCCAGCAGCTTAGGCCCCGGCAGGGGGCCCGGGGAGCTGTTTTTT,CASSLGPGRGPGELFF
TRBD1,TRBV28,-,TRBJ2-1,TGTGCCAGCAGCGGTCCCGGACAGGGGGTTTACAATGAGCAGTTCTTC,CASSGPGQGVYNEQFF
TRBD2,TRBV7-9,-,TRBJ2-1,TGTGCCAGCAGCTTAGCTAGCGGGAGGCGGAATGAGCAGTTCTTC,CASSLASGRRNEQFF
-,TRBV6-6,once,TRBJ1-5,TGTGCCAGCAGCGGGGGGGGTGACCAGCCCCAGCATTTT,CASSGGGDQPQHF
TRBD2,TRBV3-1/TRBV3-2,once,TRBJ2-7,TGTGCCAGCAGTTTCCGGGAGGACCGGGAGCAGTACTTC,CASSFREDREQYF
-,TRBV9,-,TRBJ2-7,TGTGCCAGCAGCGTAGAAGGCAGGGGAGGGTACGAGCAGTACTTC,CASSVEGRGGYEQYF
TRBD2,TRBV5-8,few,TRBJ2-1,TGTGCCAGTGAGATAGCGGGAGGGGGCAATGAGCAGTTCTTC,CASEIAGGGNEQFF
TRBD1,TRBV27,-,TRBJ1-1,TGTGCCAGCAGTTTTGGGGACAGCTGGGACACTGAAGCTTTCTTT,CASSFGDSWDTEAFF
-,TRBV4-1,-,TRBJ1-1,TGCGCCAGCAGCCAAGAATCAGTAGGGGTTGGGACTGAAGCTTTCTTT,CASSQESVGVGTEAFF
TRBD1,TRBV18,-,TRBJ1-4,TGTGCCAGCTCGCTCACAGGGGGCAGTGCAACTAATGAAAAACTGTTTTTT,CASSLTGGSATNEKLFF
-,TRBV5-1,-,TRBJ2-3,TGCGCCAGCACCCGAGAAGGGACTCCTAGCACAGATACGCAGTATTTT,CASTREGTPSTDTQYF
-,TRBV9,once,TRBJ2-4,TGTGCCAGCAGCACCACGGAGGGGAGCAAAAACATTCAGTACTTC,CASSTTEGSKNIQYF
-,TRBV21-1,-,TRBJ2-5,TGTGCCAGCAGCAAAGCGCTAACAGGGGGAGAAGAGACCCAGTACTTC,CASSKALTGGEETQYF
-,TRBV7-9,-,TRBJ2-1,TGTGCCAGCAGCCCCGCTACCCATAGCTCCTACAATGAGCAGTTCTTC,CASSPATHSSYNEQFF
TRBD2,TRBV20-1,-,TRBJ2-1,TGCAGTGCTAGTGGCACTAGCGGGAGGATGTCCTACAATGAGCAGTTCTTC,CSASGTSGRMSYNEQFF
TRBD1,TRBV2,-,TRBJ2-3,TGTGCCAGCAATAAGGACAGGGGCTACTCAGATACGCAGTATTTT,CASNKDRGYSDTQYF
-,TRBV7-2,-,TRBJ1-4,TGTGCCAGCAGCTTAGAACAGGGTTTTGATGAAAAACTGTTTTTT,CASSLEQGFDEKLFF
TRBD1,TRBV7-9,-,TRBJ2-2,TGTGCCAGCAGCACAGGGGCGGCCGGGGAGCTGTTTTTT,CASSTGAAGELFF
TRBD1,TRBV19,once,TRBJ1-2,TGTGCCAGTAGTGAATTACCAGGGACAGAGAACTATGGCTACACCTTC,CASSELPGTENYGYTF
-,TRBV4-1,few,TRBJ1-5,TGCGCCAGCAGCCAGAGGTCGGGGGGCGATCAGCCCCAGCATTTT,CASSQRSGGDQPQHF
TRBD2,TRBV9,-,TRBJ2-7,TGTGCCAGCAGCGTAGCCGGGACTAGCATTCACGAGCAGTACTTC,CASSVAGTSIHEQYF
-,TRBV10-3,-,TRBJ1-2,TGTGCCATAGGTTCAGGACAGCAACTCTATGGCTACACCTTC,CAIGSGQQLYGYTF
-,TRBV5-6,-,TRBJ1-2,TGTGCCAGCAGCTTGCCAACAGGGACCTATGGCTACACCTTC,CASSLPTGTYGYTF
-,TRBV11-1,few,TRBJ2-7,TGTGCCAGCAGCTTATCCGGCGAGCAGTACTTC,CASSLSGEQYF
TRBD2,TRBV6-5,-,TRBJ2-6,TGTGCCTGCTGTAGCGGGTACTCTGGGGCCAACGTCCTGACTTTC,CACCSGYSGANVLTF
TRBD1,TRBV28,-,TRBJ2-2,TGTGCCAGCAAGCAGGGGGTCGGGGAGCTGTTTTTT,CASKQGVGELFF
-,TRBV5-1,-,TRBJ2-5,TGCGCCAGCAGCTTTCAGACTAGTCAGAAGACCCAGTACTTC,CASSFQTSQKTQYF
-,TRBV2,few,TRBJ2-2,TGTGCCAGCAGTGTAACGGTGCCGAACACCGGGGAGCTGTTTTTT,CASSVTVPNTGELFF